One TCR beta chain is described in this entry. The data were obtained in a study of T cell changes during pregnancy in multiple sclerosis. Libraries were prepared by immunoSEQ multiplex PCR; TCRdb keeps only in-frame clonotypes and omits some of them. The table shows 88,000 or so clones, with approximately 90% occurring only once. V trimming: 4 bases; J trimming: 2 bases; junction bases outside the gene matches: 4. Germline CDR1 SQVTM, CDR2 ANQGSEA. The CDR3 consists of 14 residues. The V call is TRBV29-1, the J call TRBJ2-5; 10 bases align to TRBD2. This material consisted of peripheral blood, taken before pregnancy. The receptor was isolated from a female donor with multiple sclerosis, enrolled in a pregnancy study. CDR3 nucleotide sequence: TGCAGCGTTGGACTAGCGGGTCCACAAGAGACCCAGTACTTC. Encoded protein: CSVGLAGPQETQYF.